This paragraph covers one TCR beta chain sequence. This sample is part of a study of shared T cell receptors in the human thymus. Produced via immunoSEQ multiplex PCR; TCRdb's table is partial and in-frame only. Among hundreds of thousands of clones listed, around 87% were seen once. The same data also went into a second study, on human thymus T cells. That source adds: The thymus was resected at corrective cardiac surgery.

The sequencing sample was made of thymocytes. The sequence was collected from a boy in the first two years of life with a congenital heart defect.

The CDR3 DNA sequence: TGTGCCGCCTCAGGGGGCCAGGGTCAGCCCCAGCATTTT. Translated: CAASGGQGQPQHF. The chain is built from TRBV19 and TRBJ1-5, with 8 bases identical to TRBD1. Germline loops: CDR1 LNHDA, CDR2 SQIVND (reference sequence). The CDR3 runs to 13 residues. The V and J ends lost 11 bases and 6 bases, in that order; junction bases with no gene match: 9. Full variable domain (rest looked up from reference TRBV19 and TRBJ1-5): DGGITQSPKYLFRKEGQNVTLSCEQNLNHDAMYWYRQDPGQGLRLIYYSQIVNDFQKGDIAEGYSVSREKKESFPLTVTSAQKNPTAFYLCAASGGQGQPQHFGDGTRLSIL.